This record covers a single T cell receptor beta chain. As originally analysed: The assay estimated nucleated cells by amplifying reference gene primers. The repertoire was sequenced with immunoSEQ multiplex PCR; TCRdb's copy has only in-frame clones and lacks some. V and J calls and clone size are copied from that table; D and trimming were computed from the DNA. The table lists about 88,000 clones, around 90% of them singletons. J lost 0 bases, V lost 5 bases, and 6 bases had no gene match. The CDR3 is 15 amino acids. The germline V gene encodes CDR1 MDHEN and CDR2 SYDVKM. This sample was included in a study of blood T cell repertoires in COVID-19. As for the study in general: Spain, Italy and the United States supplied samples that represented acute and convalescent COVID-19. Sources were T cells, B-cell-depleted T cells, or PBMCs; the material itself was cDNA or gDNA.

The receptor's source is a male donor with acute or convalescent COVID-19. The chain links TRBV28 to TRBJ1-2; the match to TRBD1 covers 7 bases. Sequencing was carried out using peripheral blood. The CDR3 is CASSTLRGTNYGYTF. The CDR3 DNA reads TGTGCCAGCAGTACCCTCAGGGGGACTAACTATGGCTACACCTTC.